This TCR beta chain was captured by sequencing in a study of T cells after yellow fever vaccination (dated by TCRdb to between 2018 and 2021). For context, the study as a whole: Libraries from fractions with low cell numbers were prepared with the SMART-Seq v4 Ultra Low Input RNA kit. The cohort comprised two healthy male donors, one aged 18 to 29 and one aged 30 to 40 years. To follow T-cell clones before and after both primary and booster YFV17D yellow fever vaccination, bulk TCR alpha and beta repertoires underwent longitudinal sequencing. Bulk PBMC replicates and cell subsets were isolated from blood drawn at multiple timepoints before and after both primary and secondary immunization. The research as a whole found: The secondary T-cell response was weaker than the primary response but faster, peaking on day 5 instead of day 15. Because abundant contaminating clonotypes from the bulk population could be contained in FACS-sorted repertoires, computational filtering was required. Because the study included only a couple of donors, the extent to which the findings can be generalized is limited. After the booster, most clones that had expanded after primary vaccination were detected again (around 97% of CD4 and under 90% of CD8), suggesting broad maintenance of memory. A small fraction of clonotypes appeared in both the CD4 and CD8 compartments, likely as a result of convergent recombination.

Reading the label with the study, this specimen's treatment or condition is: live attenuated yellow fever vaccine strain. A standard Ficoll-Paque protocol was used to isolate PBMCs from peripheral blood. Dynabeads CD4 and CD8 positive selection kits were used to isolate CD4 and CD8 T-cell fractions. TriZol was used to extract RNA from bulk PBMCs, CD4 and CD8 fractions, and dextramer-positive and dextramer-negative fractions. Ten or more counts support this clonotype. The antigen it recognizes is unknown. No base quality information exists; no much larger clone differs at one position. Synthesis of TCR cDNA relied on 5'RACE template switching, a step that introduced a universal primer site along with unique molecular identifiers. Priming for cDNA synthesis came from both the TCR alpha and TCR beta constant segments. Library amplification involved two PCR steps, and the second step added sample barcodes and sequencing adapters. Sequencing of libraries was performed on Illumina HiSeq 2500 (2x100 bp) or NovaSeq (2x150 bp). Per the original workflow: MIGEC handled demultiplexing of reads and collapsing into UMI consensus sequences, while MiXCR performed V(D)J alignment. Clonotypes responding to the vaccine were identified with edgeR on replicate PBMC samples, with the criteria of FDR below 0.01 and a log2 fold change above 5 up to day 15. Bulk clonotypes were assigned CD4 or CD8 identity according to which sequenced CD4 or CD8 repertoire held them at higher abundance. TCRdb ran its own pipeline on the public reads, namely fastp trimming at Q25 and MiXCR clone calling, and kept in-frame beta chains. Every CDR3 protein is listed once, alongside the most common genes and DNA of its rows. TCRdb's processing, not the study's, gives the V and J calls here. This sample lists 140,000 to 150,000 distinct CDR3 sequences; about 6.2% were detected once. About 0.61% of the sample belongs to the ten largest clones.

From a lookup of the germline V gene, CDR1 and CDR2 are SGHRS and YFSETQ. From cysteine to phenylalanine, the CDR3 is 15 amino acids long. Only CDR3 DNA remains: 45 bases, in frame from the first base. V is trimmed back by 0 bases and J by 5 bases, and the junction contains 3 bases that no gene match accounts for. This material consisted of CD4+ T cells sorted from PBMCs, taken 10 days after the yellow fever booster vaccination. The sequence was collected from a man aged 30 to 45 who received the YFV17D yellow fever vaccine. The chain couples TRBV5-1 to TRBJ2-1, and 9 bases in between align with TRBD2. The bases are TGCGCCAGCAGCTTGGGACTAGCGGAAGACAATGAGCAGTTCTTC. Its protein is CASSLGLAEDNEQFF.